This T cell receptor beta chain was profiled in a study of breast tumors, draining lymph nodes, adjacent tissues. The study, taken as a whole, reports: Luminal-like breast cancer showed significantly greater tumor-nontumor repertoire similarity than basal-like breast cancer did. Tumor T cell lymph node origin was a supported hypothesis, not proven.

Per the germline V gene, CDR1 is SGHTS and CDR2 is YDEGEE. This CDR3 spans 12 amino acids. V gave up 4 bases and J gave up 4 bases, with 8 bases separating them. TCRdb ran MiXCR on the multiplex PCR reads and lists one entry per CDR3 protein. The data hold roughly 49,000 distinct CDR3 sequences, with under 50% observed a single time. This clonotype was seen repeatedly, ten times or more. Its antigen is unidentified. The chain is built from TRBV5-8 and TRBJ1-2; TRBD1 is a possible D gene (6 bases). The sample consisted of breast tumor tissue. This TCR was sampled from a female donor with breast cancer. Some clones in this sample may be carry-over from other donors' samples. As DNA, the CDR3 is TGTGCCAGCAGCCCGGACAGCTATGGCTACACCTTC. It encodes CASSPDSYGYTF.